This T cell receptor beta chain was identified in a study of T cell repertoires in cytomegalovirus infection. For the study at large: From public TCR beta signatures came an indication of both CMV infection and matching HLA type.

Study-wide findings and caveats: Dominant in the ex vivo response were TCR beta clonotypes restricted by HLA-C and specific for CMV. Adding up the frequency of public TCR beta families identified people who carried CMV plus the relevant HLA.

This clonotype has more than one count but fewer than ten. Its cognate antigen is unknown. One entry per CDR3 protein results from TCRdb running MiXCR on the reads. The sample lists approximately 750,000 distinct CDR3 sequences, roughly a third occurring once. V was clipped by 2 bases and J by 5 bases, with 9 bases between them. This CDR3 has 13 residues. Germline CDR1 reads SGHVS; CDR2 reads FNYEAQ. Material for sequencing was PBMCs. This TCR derives from a human donor in good health (CMV status not recorded). Some clones in this sample may be carry-over from other donors' samples. The rearrangement joins TRBV7-6 to TRBJ2-5; D is unresolved. The CDR3 nucleotides are TGTGCCAGCAGCTTAAATTTCCTGGAGACCCAGTACTTC. Its translation is CASSLNFLETQYF.